These T cell receptor beta chains were read from a single sample in a study of shared clonotypes between healthy human individuals. The protocol was immunoSEQ multiplex PCR, while the TCRdb copy is restricted to in-frame clones and leaves out a portion. The repertoire includes about 480,000 clones, almost 80% of them detected once, and under 15% sits in the top ten. The specimen sequenced was PBMCs. These receptors originate from a woman in her thirties or forties in good health. Some clones in this sample may be carry-over from other donors' samples. The CDR3 runs from the conserved cysteine through the conserved F or W. The order of the fields is V gene, J gene, CDR3 protein.

V: TRBV18; J: TRBJ2-2; CDR3: CASSPRRDRYSNTGELFF
V: TRBV7-8; J: TRBJ1-1; CDR3: CASSLVNRGLENTEAFF
V: TRBV7-9; J: TRBJ2-3; CDR3: CASSLIGVTGDTQYF
V: TRBV19; J: TRBJ2-7; CDR3: CASSIDPRRGIYEQYF
V: TRBV7-3; J: TRBJ2-1; CDR3: CASSSQRGGNEQFF
V: TRBV4-1; J: TRBJ2-1; CDR3: CASSRHRGPKSSYNEQFF
V: TRBV19; J: TRBJ2-1; CDR3: CASSTRLAGGRNEQFF
V: TRBV15; J: TRBJ1-5; CDR3: CATSRARTGYQPQHF
V: TRBV5-5; J: TRBJ2-5; CDR3: CASSLAGTLETETQYF
V: TRBV7-6; J: TRBJ2-1; CDR3: CASSRWPAGLANNEQFF
V: TRBV5-4; J: TRBJ1-3; CDR3: CASSYPGTGGNTIYF
V: TRBV21-1; J: TRBJ1-5; CDR3: CASSKGDRNQPQHF
V: TRBV18; J: TRBJ2-2; CDR3: CASSPAGITGELFF
V: TRBV2; J: TRBJ2-7; CDR3: CASSDGFGTSGYEQYF
V: TRBV6-1; J: TRBJ1-2; CDR3: CASSDATNYGYTF
V: TRBV7-6; J: TRBJ2-7; CDR3: CASSPGTGSSYEQYF
V: TRBV18; J: TRBJ2-1; CDR3: CASSPRGDEQFF
V: TRBV6-5; J: TRBJ1-5; CDR3: CASRPTGAQPQHF
V: TRBV19; J: TRBJ2-5; CDR3: CASSISSGRRQETQYF
V: TRBV28; J: TRBJ1-4; CDR3: CASSSPGRPNEKLFF
V: TRBV6-1; J: TRBJ1-6; CDR3: CATGGDGDNSPLHF
V: TRBV18; J: TRBJ2-1; CDR3: CASSPPKGPDEQFF
V: TRBV5-1; J: -; CDR3: CASSFDRVYEQYF
V: TRBV9; J: TRBJ2-7; CDR3: CASTPHGVAGNEQYF
V: TRBV7-2; J: TRBJ2-7; CDR3: CASSPWGAGEQYF
V: TRBV30; J: TRBJ1-1; CDR3: CAWSVGQTNTEAFF
V: TRBV27; J: TRBJ1-5; CDR3: CASGTGKRPQHF
V: TRBV30; J: TRBJ2-1; CDR3: CAWSTSGGYNEQFF
V: TRBV4-1; J: TRBJ2-1; CDR3: CASSQGSSGVNEQFF
V: TRBV7-7; J: TRBJ2-1; CDR3: CASSSRVRGPYNEQFF
V: TRBV6-5; J: TRBJ2-1; CDR3: CASSYSRVGEQFF
V: TRBV4-1; J: TRBJ2-7; CDR3: CASSQGFRGREQYF